This T cell receptor beta chain comes out of a study of blood T cell repertoires in COVID-19. The overall study: T cells, B-cell-depleted T cells, or PBMCs supplied cDNA or gDNA.

This CDR3 has 15 amino acids. Germline V gives CDR1 LNHDA, CDR2 SQIVND (reference sequence). With 3 bases removed from V and 4 bases from J, the gap between germline ends came to 15 bases. In the study's own analysis: How many nucleated cells were present was estimated from reference gene primer amplification. This table comes from immunoSEQ multiplex PCR, and its TCRdb copy is limited to in-frame clones, with some not included. The V and J calls and clone size come from that table; D and trimming were worked out from the DNA. The table shows 200,000 to 250,000 clones, with around nine tenths occurring only once.

The sequenced sample was peripheral blood. This chain links TRBV19 with TRBJ1-1; the D gene is possibly TRBD1 (6 bases). The TCR sequence derives from a woman aged 60-75 years with acute or convalescent COVID-19. CDR3 nucleotides: TGTGCCAGTAGTATTACAGGGAAGCGGGGCACTGAAGCTTTCTTT. Translating gives CASSITGKRGTEAFF.